These T cell receptor beta chains were read from a single sample in a study of blood T cells in healthy people across ages. One entry per CDR3 protein, called by TCRdb with MiXCR from the 5' RACE reads. The sample has 650,000 to 700,000 distinct CDR3 sequences, roughly half seen once. Sequenced material: blood. The receptors come from a woman older than 75 in good health. CDR3s include the opening cysteine and the closing phenylalanine or tryptophan. Fields, in order: clone size, V gene, D gene, J gene, CDR3 protein, CDR3 DNA. D genes are given only for firm matches. Some rows have no size entry. The others give once, few or many, or a class for an expanded clone.

>.|TRBV5-1|TRBD2|TRBJ2-5
CASSTNPGTSGETQYF
TGCGCCAGCAGCACGAACCCCGGGACTAGCGGCGAGACCCAGTACTTC
>.|TRBV5-1|.|TRBJ1-1
CANSWEVNTEAFF
TGCGCCAACAGCTGGGAGGTGAACACTGAAGCTTTCTTT
>.|TRBV5-6|.|TRBJ2-1
CASSLVGKNYDEQFF
TGTGCCAGCAGCTTGGTCGGGAAGAACTACGATGAGCAGTTCTTC
>.|TRBV6-6|.|TRBJ2-3
CASSYLAPDTQYF
TGTGCCAGCAGTTACTTGGCTCCGGATACGCAGTATTTT
>few|TRBV4-2|.|TRBJ2-5
CASSQPGRETQYF
TGTGCCAGCAGCCAACCGGGCCGGGAGACCCAGTACTTC
>many|TRBV11-3|.|TRBJ2-3
CASSRLDEDDTQYF
TGTGCCAGCAGTCGACTAGACGAGGATGATACGCAGTATTTT
>.|TRBV7-2|.|TRBJ1-2
CASSPDSYNYGYTF
TGTGCCAGCAGCCCGGACAGCTATAACTATGGCTACACCTTC
>.|TRBV5-1|TRBD2|TRBJ2-7
CVSSLERGAGPYEQYF
TGCGTCAGCAGCTTGGAGCGGGGCGCGGGACCCTACGAGCAGTACTTC
>few|TRBV7-2|.|TRBJ1-2
CATRGFSTLANYGYTF
TGTGCCACCCGGGGGTTTTCCACACTTGCTAACTATGGCTACACCTTC
>.|TRBV20-1|.|TRBJ2-5
CSAKRTSGRETQYF
TGCAGTGCGAAGAGGACATCGGGTCGGGAGACCCAGTACTTC
>many|TRBV2|.|TRBJ2-2
CASSGAGELFF
TGTGCCAGCAGCGGAGCCGGGGAGCTGTTTTTT
>.|TRBV7-9|.|TRBJ2-2
CASSLRAPNTGELFF
TGTGCCAGCAGCTTAAGGGCCCCGAACACCGGGGAGCTGTTTTTT
>.|TRBV3-1|.|TRBJ1-6
CVSSRQYRRDSPLHF
TGTGTCAGCAGCCGGCAGTACAGGAGAGATTCACCCCTCCACTTT